Each of the 20 T cell receptor beta chains below was sequenced from the same sample in a study of prognosis after radiotherapy for stage I lung cancer. Genomic DNA provided the template from which TCR beta CDR3 was amplified by two-round multiplex PCR. During first-round PCR, primers specific to each TRBV and TRBJ gene were used. TCRdb reprocessed the multiplex PCR reads with MiXCR, giving one entry per CDR3 protein. The sample has 20,000 to 25,000 distinct CDR3 sequences; roughly 43% are singletons. Sample: PBMCs, taken before or after stereotactic body radiation therapy (not recorded which). The receptors shown here come from a donor over 45 with non-small cell lung cancer.

The gene calls are TRBV28 and TRBJ2-5; D not certain. This CDR3 comprises 11 residues. Germline CDR1 reads MDHEN; CDR2 reads SYDVKM. The V end lost 8 bases, the J end lost 0 bases, and 4 bases lay between the germline ends. The chain's CDR3 is CASRDQETQYF. CDR3 DNA: TGTGCCAGCCGTGACCAAGAGACCCAGTACTTC.

This clonotype appeared many times. This chain links TRBV5-6 with TRBJ1-5; D perhaps matches TRBD1 (6 bases). The CDR3 totals 13 residues. Per the germline V gene, CDR1 is SGHDT and CDR2 is YYEEEE. With 2 bases removed from V and 6 bases from J, the gap between germline ends came to 9 bases. The CDR3 DNA reads TGTGCCAGCAGCTTTGACAGGTCTCAGCCCCAGCATTTT. It is translated as CASSFDRSQPQHF.

On this clonotype: This CDR3 is missing its conserved last phenylalanine or tryptophan, likely due to a read error. V is TRBV6-1 and J is TRBJ1-2; D ambiguous. CDR3 length equals 13 residues. The V gene lost 6 bases and the J gene lost 6 bases, with 14 bases spanning the gap. CDR1 and CDR2 from the germline V gene are MNHNS and SASEGT. The CDR3 spells CASSNVNFNGYTL. CDR3 in DNA: TGTGCCAGCAGCAACGTAAACTTTAATGGCTACACCTTA.

This rearrangement joins TRBV6-2 or TRBV6-3 to TRBJ1-1, with a tentative D call TRBD1 (5 bases). Germline assignment: CDR1 MNHEY and CDR2 SVGEGT. V was clipped by 10 bases and J by 1 base, with 13 bases between them. The CDR3 runs 13 residues. CDR3 residues: CANILQGNTEAFF. CDR3 coding DNA: TGTGCCAACATTCTCCAGGGGAACACTGAAGCTTTCTTT.

On this clonotype: Given a far larger clone just one base away, this is likely a sequencing read error. This chain joins TRBV6-4 and TRBJ2-7; weak D call: TRBD1 (6 bases). The germline V gene encodes CDR1 MRHNA and CDR2 SNTAGT. This CDR3 is 15 amino acids long. Trimming shortened V by 5 bases and J by 2 bases, and 16 bases separated the two germline ends. CDR3 region: CASSNDRSLAYEQYF. As DNA, the CDR3 is TGTGCCAGCAGTAACGACAGGTCTCTTGCCTACGAGCAGTACTTC.

The J gene is TRBJ2-2, the V gene TRBV29-1; 10 nucleotides match TRBD1. Per the germline V gene, CDR1 is SQVTM and CDR2 is ANQGSEA. The CDR3 extends over 14 amino acids. V lost 7 bases, J lost 5 bases, and 7 bases stayed unmatched. The CDR3 region is CSAATGGETGELFF. The CDR3 coding sequence is TGCAGCGCCGCGACAGGGGGCGAAACCGGGGAGCTGTTTTTT.

This clonotype has a count of ten or more. The rearrangement links TRBV7-3 to TRBJ2-3; no clear D gene. V was pared by 5 bases and J by 1 base, with 13 bases between. In germline, CDR1 is SGHTA, CDR2 FQGTGA. The CDR3 is made up of 15 amino acids. This CDR3 is CASSPRARGTDTQYF. The CDR3 DNA is TGTGCCAGCAGCCCCCGGGCCCGAGGCACAGATACGCAGTATTTT. The variable domain in full, with the rest retrieved from reference TRBV7-3 and TRBJ2-3, is GAGVSQTPSNKVTEKGKYVELRCDPISGHTALYWYRQSLGQGPEFLIYFQGTGAADDSGLPNDRFFAVRPEGSVSTLKIQRTERGDSAVYLCASSPRARGTDTQYFGPGTRLTVL.

The chain combines TRBV27 with TRBJ1-6; perhaps TRBD1 as D (6 bases). V was trimmed by 5 bases and J by 13 bases, leaving 15 bases between them. CDR1 MNHEY and CDR2 SMNVEV come from the germline V gene (reference sequence). This CDR3 comprises 13 residues. CDR3 DNA sequence: TGTGCCAGCAGTACCCGGCGGGGGCTGCCCCTCCACTTT. Translating it yields CASSTRRGLPLHF.

This clonotype was recorded at least ten times. The genes are TRBV5-5 and TRBJ2-3; D remains unclear. Trimming shortened V by 0 bases and J by 7 bases, and 9 bases separated the two germline ends. Germline V gives CDR1 SGHKS, CDR2 YYEKEE (reference sequence). The CDR3 consists of 13 residues. CDR3 amino acids: CASSLAGPNTQYF. The CDR3 DNA follows: TGTGCCAGCAGCTTGGCAGGCCCCAATACGCAGTATTTT.

This clonotype was seen ten or more times. The J gene is TRBJ1-1, the V gene TRBV28, with 9 bases fitting TRBD1. Losses at the gene ends were 10 bases for V and 0 bases for J; bases not matched to a gene: 12. Germline V gene sequence: CDR1 MDHEN, CDR2 SYDVKM. This CDR3 spans 16 amino acids. The CDR3 bases are TGTGCCACCCCCCGTCCCGGGACAGGGCTGAACACTGAAGCTTTCTTT. As protein: CATPRPGTGLNTEAFF.

There are many counts of this clonotype. CDR3 DNA: TGTGCCAGCAGCTTATTATGGTCCTCAGGGGGCTACACCTTC. Residues: CASSLLWSSGGYTF. The rearrangement joins TRBV7-2 to TRBJ1-2; perhaps TRBD1 as D (5 bases). Trimming pared 2 bases from V and 8 bases from J, leaving 15 bases between. CDR3 size: 14 residues. From germline, CDR1 is SGHTA and CDR2 FQGNSA.

With respect to this clonotype: A much larger clone differs by one base, so this may be a read error. This chain's CDR3 is CSTSRGSSGANVLTF. DNA for the CDR3: TGTTCCACCAGCAGAGGTTCCTCTGGGGCCAACGTCCTGACTTTC. The chain uses TRBV15 and TRBJ2-6, with D hard to call. The CDR3 spans 15 residues. Germline V gene data show CDR1 as LNHNV and CDR2 as YYDKDF (reference sequence).

In its sample, this clonotype was seen many times. DNA for the CDR3: TGTGCCTGGAGTCTCCGACTAGCTGGCGAGCAGTACTTC. Protein sequence: CAWSLRLAGEQYF. V is TRBV30 and J is TRBJ2-7; 7 bases align to TRBD2. V was clipped by 2 bases and J by 6 bases; unmatched bases: 7. This CDR3 has 13 residues. The germline V gene encodes CDR1 GTSNPN and CDR2 SVGIG (reference sequence). Using reference TRBV30 and TRBJ2-7 for the parts outside the CDR3, the full variable domain is SQTIHQWPATLVQPVGSPLSLECTVEGTSNPNLYWYRQAAGRGLQLLFYSVGIGQISSEVPQNLSASRPQDRQFILSSKKLLLSDSGFYLCAWSLRLAGEQYFGPGTRLTVT.

The chain links TRBV6-1 to TRBJ2-5; D may match TRBD1 or TRBD2 (5 bases each). The ends were cut back, 9 bases at V and 2 bases at J, with 19 bases in the middle. From germline, CDR1 is MNHNS and CDR2 SASEGT. The CDR3 sequence is 15 residues long. CDR3 nucleotide sequence: TGTGCCAGTGGCCGGGGACGGCGAGGACAAGAGACCCAGTACTTC. Residues: CASGRGRRGQETQYF.

The chain uses TRBV2 and TRBJ1-2; 8 nucleotides align to TRBD1. V lost 11 bases to trimming and J lost 1 base; unmatched junction nucleotides: 12. The CDR3 contains 15 residues. Germline V CDR1 and CDR2: SNHLY, FYNNEI. This CDR3 reads CAVGGTGTGNYGYTF. Written as DNA, the CDR3 is TGTGCCGTGGGCGGAACGGGGACAGGTAACTATGGCTACACCTTC.

This clonotype was seen at least ten times. V and J are TRBV4-3 and TRBJ1-4, with D possibly being TRBD1 (5 bases). With 0 bases removed from V and 7 bases from J, the gap between germline ends came to 12 bases. The CDR3 has 15 residues. CDR1 is LGHNA and CDR2 is YSLEER in the germline V gene. In nucleotides, the CDR3 is TGCGCCAGCAGCCAAGAGCGGGGGTCGGCTGAAAAACTGTTTTTT. Protein product: CASSQERGSAEKLFF.

This chain links TRBV4-1 with TRBJ1-1; D gene uncertain. The ends were cut back, 1 base at V and 5 bases at J, with 11 bases in the middle. The CDR3 has 14 residues. CDR1 and CDR2 from the germline V gene are MGHRA and YSYEKL. CDR3 DNA sequence: TGCGCCAGCAGCCAAGCCAGCGGAGGTACTGAAGCTTTCTTT. This encodes CASSQASGGTEAFF.

V usage is TRBV9 and J usage is TRBJ1-2; D perhaps matches TRBD1 (5 bases). The CDR3 has 14 amino acids. Germline assignment: CDR1 SGDLS and CDR2 YYNGEE. Trimming stripped 5 bases from V and 4 bases from J, with 15 bases between. The DNA of the CDR3 is TGTGCCAGCAGTTTAGGGACCCAACCCTATGGCTACACCTTC. Translated: CASSLGTQPYGYTF.

The chain uses TRBV6-4 and TRBJ2-1, with 8 bases that match TRBD2. V lost 4 bases, J lost 10 bases, and 6 bases stayed unmatched. Germline CDR1 and CDR2: MRHNA and SNTAGT. This CDR3 is 13 amino acids long. CDR3: CASSAVLAVEQFF. In DNA, the CDR3 is TGTGCCAGCAGTGCCGTACTAGCGGTCGAGCAGTTCTTC.

In its sample, this clonotype was seen many times. The chain combines TRBV28 with TRBJ2-3, with 11 bases that match TRBD2. J lost 7 bases, V lost 5 bases, and 5 bases had no gene match. This CDR3 is 14 amino acids long. CDR1 and CDR2 from the germline V gene are MDHEN and SYDVKM. CDR3 amino acids: CASSIAGGRYTQYF. CDR3 DNA: TGTGCCAGCAGTATAGCGGGAGGGAGGTATACGCAGTATTTT.